The present entry profiles one T cell receptor (beta chain) with its context. TCRdb re-analysed the 5' RACE reads in MiXCR, keeping a single row per CDR3 protein. The sample includes a few hundred thousand distinct CDR3 sequences, under 25% of them seen just once. This specimen comes from a study of T-cell memory formation after mild COVID-19. On the study more broadly: In these data, TCR clusters were largely donor specific.

The CDR3 has 13 residues. V shed 6 bases, J shed 6 bases, and the junction held 6 bases outside the gene matches. Looked up from germline, CDR1 is DFQATT and CDR2 is SNEGSKA (reference sequence). Sequenced sample: PBMCs or a T cell subset sorted from them (not recorded which). The clonotype originates from an adult woman who had mild COVID-19 (a few samples of this study predate the infection). Cell type and time point are not known. The chain couples TRBV20-1 to TRBJ1-5; TRBD1 agrees at 9 bases. The CDR3 DNA reads TGCAGTGCGGCCGGGACAGGGATTCAGCCCCAGCATTTT. As protein: CSAAGTGIQPQHF.